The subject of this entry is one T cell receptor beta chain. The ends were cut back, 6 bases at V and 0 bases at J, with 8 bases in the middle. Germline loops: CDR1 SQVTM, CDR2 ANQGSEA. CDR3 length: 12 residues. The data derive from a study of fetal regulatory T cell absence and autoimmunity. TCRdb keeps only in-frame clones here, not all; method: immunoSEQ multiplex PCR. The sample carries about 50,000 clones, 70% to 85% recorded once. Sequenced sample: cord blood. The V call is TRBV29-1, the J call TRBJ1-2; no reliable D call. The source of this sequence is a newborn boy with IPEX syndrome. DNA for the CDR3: TGCAGCGTGAGTCCGGCTAACTATGGCTACACCTTC. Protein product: CSVSPANYGYTF. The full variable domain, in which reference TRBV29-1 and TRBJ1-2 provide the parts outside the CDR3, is SAVISQKPSRDICQRGTSLTIQCQVDSQVTMMFWYRQQPGQSLTLIATANQGSEATYESGFVIDKFPISRPNLTFSTLTVSNMSPEDSSIYLCSVSPANYGYTFGSGTRLTVV.